This T cell receptor (beta chain) is drawn from a study of naive and memory T cell subsets. Whole-study findings and limits: Diversity fell and Gini index rose from naive through CM, EM, EMRA. Naive repertoires, especially CD8, held a few larger clonotypes, possibly memory cells re-expressing CD45RA. Over 95% of naive TCR sequences appeared only once after error correction, unlike memory subsets.

After CD4 positive bead selection, the CD4-negative fraction gave CD8 T cells. With respect to this clonotype: No antigen is known for it.

The beta constant-region primer was an equimolar mix of two oligonucleotides covering TRBC1 and TRBC2. The ligated cDNA underwent four PCR rounds using SP2 and nested alpha and beta constant-region primers. TCRdb re-called the UMI-ligation and nested PCR reads through MiXCR, storing one row per CDR3 protein. This table holds approximately 140,000 distinct CDR3 sequences, about 20% found once. CDR3 size: 14 residues. CDR1 and CDR2 (germline): SQVTM, ANQGSEA. V lost 7 bases and J 4 bases, leaving 17 bases between the germline ends. The sequence came from a human donor in good health. Sequenced sample: naive CD8+ T cells from blood. The chain couples TRBV29-1 to TRBJ1-5; D not certain. The CDR3 protein is CSGTLDSENQPQHF. CDR3 nucleotides: TGCAGCGGGACCTTGGACTCTGAGAATCAGCCCCAGCATTTT. Full variable domain (outside the CDR3, taken from reference TRBV29-1 and TRBJ1-5): SAVISQKPSRDICQRGTSLTIQCQVDSQVTMMFWYRQQPGQSLTLIATANQGSEATYESGFVIDKFPISRPNLTFSTLTVSNMSPEDSSIYLCSGTLDSENQPQHFGDGTRLSIL.